These 29 T cell receptor beta chains share one sample of origin, sequenced in a study of siplizumab effects on memory and regulatory T cells. TCRdb's table, derived via immunoSEQ multiplex PCR, lists solely in-frame clones and lacks some. The profile shows 97,000 or so clones, roughly 92% of them singletons. Input material: CD4+ T cells sorted from blood. Receptors originate from a human donor in good health.

The CDR3 DNA sequence: TGTGCCAGCAGCGGACCCGACAGGTCTGGGGCCAACGTCCTGACTTTC. The encoded protein is CASSGPDRSGANVLTF. This chain uses TRBV9 with TRBJ2-6, with D perhaps matching TRBD1 (6 bases). CDR1 SGDLS and CDR2 YYNGEE come from the germline V gene. The V and J ends lost 3 bases and 1 base respectively, with 11 bases between them. The CDR3 consists of 16 residues.

The V gene is TRBV15, the J gene TRBJ2-5; D is possibly TRBD1 or TRBD2 (5 bases each). The germline V gene has CDR1 LNHNV and CDR2 YYDKDF (reference sequence). The length of the CDR3 is 15 residues. Trimming shortened V by 2 bases and J by 3 bases, and 13 bases separated the two germline ends. The CDR3 nucleotides are TGTGCCACCAGCAGATCCGGGACGGGGAAAGAGACCCAGTACTTC. Encoded protein: CATSRSGTGKETQYF.

The DNA for the CDR3 is TGTGCCAGCAGTTACGGGGACAGCTTGCAGTATTTT. As protein: CASSYGDSLQYF. The rearrangement uses TRBV6-9 and TRBJ2-3; 7 bases match TRBD1. The CDR3 consists of 12 residues. From germline, CDR1 is MNHGY and CDR2 SVAAGI. J was trimmed by 11 bases and V by 3 bases; bases with no gene match: 5.

The V and J genes are TRBV30 and TRBJ1-5; unclear D gene. The V gene's germline CDR1 is GTSNPN and CDR2 SVGIG (reference sequence). The CDR3 loop spans 11 amino acids. V was pared by 8 bases and J by 7 bases, with 12 bases between. In DNA, the CDR3 is TGTGCCCCCGTGCGAGGACAGCCCCAGCATTTT. Translating it yields CAPVRGQPQHF.

This rearrangement joins TRBV6-5 to TRBJ1-6; 7 nucleotides align to TRBD1. This CDR3 region has 14 residues. J lost 9 bases, V lost 6 bases, and 8 bases had no gene match. CDR1 and CDR2 from the germline V gene are MNHEY and SVGAGI. The CDR3 DNA follows: TGTGCCAGCAGCCGACAGGGTGTGGGTTCACCCCTCCACTTT. Protein: CASSRQGVGSPLHF.

The chain uses TRBV6-5 and TRBJ1-1; D remains ambiguous. This CDR3 has 13 residues. Per germline, CDR1 MNHEY and CDR2 SVGAGI. V gave up 3 bases and J gave up 2 bases, with 7 bases separating them. The chain's CDR3 is CASSYSSNTEAFF. The CDR3 region has the DNA TGTGCCAGCAGTTATTCTTCTAACACTGAAGCTTTCTTT.

The chain employs TRBV6-1 and TRBJ1-2; weak D call: TRBD1 (5 bases). The V gene's germline CDR1 is MNHNS and CDR2 SASEGT. The CDR3 is 14 amino acids. V dropped 7 bases and J dropped 3 bases, with 15 bases sitting between them. The CDR3 DNA sequence: TGTGCCAGCACCTCTGGGACGGCGGACTATGGCTACACCTTC. Translation: CASTSGTADYGYTF.

The chain joins TRBV5-5 to TRBJ2-7; D remains unclear. Germline assignment: CDR1 SGHKS and CDR2 YYEKEE (reference sequence). The V end was cut by 0 bases, the J end by 0 bases, with 10 bases between. The CDR3 extends over 15 amino acids. DNA of the CDR3: TGTGCCAGCAGCTTGGTTGGCGGCAGCTCCTACGAGCAGTACTTC. It encodes CASSLVGGSSYEQYF.

The chain couples TRBV30 to TRBJ1-1; D remains unclear. The CDR3 length is 14 residues. Germline CDR1 GTSNPN, CDR2 SVGIG (reference sequence). Trimming stripped 4 bases from V and 1 base from J, with 13 bases between. Here the CDR3 DNA reads TGTGCCTGGAACTCTGGGCCACGGAACACTGAAGCTTTCTTT. Translating gives CAWNSGPRNTEAFF.

This chain uses TRBV2 with TRBJ2-2; the match to TRBD2 covers 11 bases. The CDR3 has 18 amino acids. V lost 6 bases to trimming and J lost 5 bases; unmatched junction nucleotides: 14. Germline V lookup: CDR1 SNHLY, CDR2 FYNNEI. Here the CDR3 DNA reads TGTGCCAGCAGGAGCGGTTTGTTGGCTAGCGGGAGGACCGGGGAGCTGTTTTTT. Translated, it gives CASRSGLLASGRTGELFF.

The chain is built from TRBV28 and TRBJ1-2; D remains unclear. The germline V gene has CDR1 MDHEN and CDR2 SYDVKM. The V end was cut by 10 bases, the J end by 1 base, with 10 bases between. CDR3 length: 12 residues. CDR3 DNA sequence: TGTGCCACTCAGAACGTTAACTATGGCTACACCTTC. This sequence encodes CATQNVNYGYTF.

This clone was counted a single time. This chain uses TRBV11-2 with TRBJ2-7, with 8 positions matching TRBD1. The CDR3 sequence is 16 residues long. Unmatched junction bases numbered 12, after V lost 6 bases and J lost 2 bases. Germline V gene data show CDR1 as SGHAT and CDR2 as FQNNGV. This chain's CDR3 is CASSLPGTGEAYEQYF. The CDR3 DNA reads TGTGCCAGCAGTTTGCCAGGGACAGGAGAGGCCTACGAGCAGTACTTC.

The chain combines TRBV29-1 with TRBJ1-2; D is undetermined. With 6 bases removed from V and 4 bases from J, the gap between germline ends came to 15 bases. CDR3 length equals 13 residues. CDR1 SQVTM and CDR2 ANQGSEA come from the germline V gene. The CDR3 loop reads CSVRTTSLYGYTF. The DNA for the CDR3 is TGCAGCGTCAGGACCACTTCCCTCTATGGCTACACCTTC.

The chain recombines TRBV11-1 with TRBJ2-1, with 9 nucleotides matching TRBD2. There are 16 residues in the CDR3. The germline gives CDR1 SGHAT, CDR2 FQDESV (reference sequence). V lost 1 base to trimming and J lost 1 base; unmatched junction nucleotides: 2. This CDR3 reads CASSLVAGESYNEQFF. For the CDR3, the DNA is TGTGCCAGCAGCTTAGTAGCGGGAGAATCCTACAATGAGCAGTTCTTC. Drawing the rest from reference TRBV11-1 and TRBJ2-1, the complete variable domain is EAEVAQSPRYKITEKSQAVAFWCDPISGHATLYWYRQILGQGPELLVQFQDESVVDDSQLPKDRFSAERLKGVDSTLKIQPAELGDSAMYLCASSLVAGESYNEQFFGPGTRLTVL.

This rearrangement joins TRBV27 to TRBJ1-1; D not certain. V was clipped by 3 bases and J by 1 base, with 6 bases between them. The V gene's germline CDR1 is MNHEY and CDR2 SMNVEV (reference sequence). CDR3 length equals 13 residues. The CDR3 DNA reads TGTGCCAGCAGTTTGCCGGGGAACACTGAAGCTTTCTTT. This gives the protein CASSLPGNTEAFF.

This clone was recorded once. This chain links TRBV28 with TRBJ2-7, with D perhaps matching TRBD1 (5 bases). The CDR3 contains 14 residues. Germline V lookup: CDR1 MDHEN, CDR2 SYDVKM. Trimming took off 3 bases at V and 6 bases at J, with 15 bases between the two ends. The CDR3 spells CASSFTRVQREQYF. The CDR3 nucleotides are TGTGCCAGCAGTTTCACCAGGGTCCAGCGCGAGCAGTACTTC.

The V gene is TRBV4-2, the J gene TRBJ1-2, with D maybe TRBD1 (6 bases). Germline V gene lookup returns CDR1 LGHNA and CDR2 YNFKEQ. Trimming left V 0 bases short and J 6 bases short, with 11 bases between. This CDR3 spans 14 amino acids. The CDR3 is CASSQEPRQDGYTF. The CDR3 DNA follows: TGTGCCAGCAGCCAAGAACCCCGACAGGATGGCTACACCTTC.

The rearrangement links TRBV27 to TRBJ1-3; TRBD1 might be the D (5 bases). Trimming took off 3 bases at V and 2 bases at J, with 8 bases between the two ends. The CDR3 runs to 14 residues. CDR1 is MNHEY, CDR2 SMNVEV, per germline (reference sequence). CDR3 in amino acids: CASSFSRAGNTIYF. DNA of the CDR3: TGTGCCAGCAGTTTCTCCAGGGCTGGAAACACCATATATTTT.

The rearrangement joins TRBV7-8 to TRBJ2-7; D might be TRBD1 or TRBD2, each matching 5 bases. The CDR3 has 14 amino acids. Trimming left V 5 bases short and J 0 bases short, with 11 bases between. Germline CDR1 reads SGHVS; CDR2 reads FQNEAQ. CDR3 DNA: TGTGCCAGCAGCACTCGGGACCCCTCCTACGAGCAGTACTTC. It yields the protein CASSTRDPSYEQYF.

The genes are TRBV6-6 and TRBJ2-5; D perhaps matches TRBD2 (5 bases). Per the germline V gene, CDR1 is MNHNY and CDR2 is SVGAGI (reference sequence). CDR3 length: 14 amino acids. The V gene lost 0 bases and the J gene lost 5 bases, with 10 bases spanning the gap. The CDR3 loop reads CASSYSGVGETQYF. The CDR3 bases are TGTGCCAGCAGTTACTCCGGGGTAGGGGAGACCCAGTACTTC.

V is TRBV11-3 and J is TRBJ2-5, with D perhaps TRBD2 (5 bases). Germline-derived CDR1 and CDR2 are SGHNT and YENEEA. The CDR3 length is 16 residues. V lost 5 bases to trimming and J lost 3 bases, with 19 bases between them. CDR3 region: CASSAPSDPGEETQYF. The CDR3 bases are TGTGCCAGCAGCGCACCCTCGGACCCCGGGGAAGAGACCCAGTACTTC.

The CDR3 reads CASSLNPGEAAGENYEQYF. Written as DNA, the CDR3 is TGTGCCAGCAGCCTAAACCCGGGAGAGGCGGCAGGTGAGAACTACGAGCAGTACTTC. V is TRBV28 and J is TRBJ2-7; a possible D gene is TRBD2 (6 bases). The V gene's germline CDR1 is MDHEN and CDR2 SYDVKM. Trimming took 6 bases from V and 3 from J, leaving 30 bases between them. CDR3 length equals 19 residues.

The CDR3 loop is CAWSVRMRDEQFF. The DNA for the CDR3 is TGTGCCTGGAGTGTACGAATGAGAGATGAGCAGTTCTTC. This chain joins TRBV30 and TRBJ2-1, with no clear D. Deletions cut 0 bases from V and 8 bases from J, with 11 bases between. The CDR3 is 13 amino acids. Looked up from germline, CDR1 is GTSNPN and CDR2 is SVGIG (reference sequence).

This rearrangement joins TRBV29-1 to TRBJ2-1; 12 bases agree with TRBD2. Germline trimming cut 3 bases from V and 7 bases from J; bases unmatched to any gene: 16. Germline-derived CDR1 and CDR2 are SQVTM and ANQGSEA. This CDR3 spans 18 amino acids. CDR3 residues: CSVDGSATSGRIDNEQFF. The CDR3, as DNA: TGCAGCGTTGATGGGTCGGCGACTAGCGGGAGAATCGATAATGAGCAGTTCTTC.

The chain links TRBV5-6 to TRBJ2-5, with D possibly TRBD2 on 5 matching bases. The germline gives CDR1 SGHDT, CDR2 YYEEEE. The CDR3 length is 17 residues. V was pared by 4 bases and J by 5 bases, with 24 bases between. CDR3 protein: CASSVFNVIREGETQYF. CDR3 DNA sequence: TGTGCCAGCAGCGTATTCAATGTCATTCGGGAAGGCGAGACCCAGTACTTC.

The CDR3 spells CASSLDIYEQYF. The CDR3 DNA reads TGCGCCAGCAGCCTCGATATCTACGAGCAGTACTTC. The chain uses TRBV5-1 and TRBJ2-7; D gene uncertain. Germline CDR1 is SGHRS and CDR2 is YFSETQ. Deletions cut 4 bases from V and 3 bases from J, with 8 bases between. This CDR3 is built from 12 residues. The whole variable domain, filled in from reference TRBV5-1 and TRBJ2-7, reads KAGVTQTPRYLIKTRGQQVTLSCSPISGHRSVSWYQQTPGQGLQFLFEYFSETQRNKGNFPGRFSGRQFSNSRSEMNVSTLELGDSALYLCASSLDIYEQYFGPGTRLTVT.

This clone was observed a handful of times. The gene calls are TRBV7-8 and TRBJ2-7, with TRBD2 as a possible D gene (5 bases). The CDR3 extends over 13 amino acids. The germline V gene encodes CDR1 SGHVS and CDR2 FQNEAQ. V was trimmed by 3 bases and J by 7 bases, leaving 13 bases between them. The CDR3 reads CASSFGGSGEQYF. The CDR3 nucleotides read TGTGCCAGCAGCTTTGGCGGATCGGGAGAGCAGTACTTC.

V is TRBV30 and J is TRBJ1-6; 7 bases fit TRBD1. V gave up 4 bases and J gave up 5 bases; unmatched junction bases: 8. This CDR3 contains 15 residues. The V gene's germline CDR1 is GTSNPN and CDR2 SVGIG (reference sequence). The chain's CDR3 is CAWNLPGQNNSPLHF. The CDR3 DNA reads as TGTGCCTGGAACCTCCCGGGACAGAATAATTCACCCCTCCACTTT.

The chain joins TRBV7-9 to TRBJ1-2; D is undetermined. Deletions cut 2 bases from V and 0 bases from J, with 4 bases between. Germline values: CDR1 SEHNR, CDR2 FQNEAQ (reference sequence). The length of the CDR3 is 13 residues. CDR3 nucleotide sequence: TGTGCCAGCAGCTTATTTTCTAACTATGGCTACACCTTC. Its translation is CASSLFSNYGYTF.